One sample yielded the 29 T cell receptor beta chains listed below, sequenced in a study of regulatory T cells in long-lasting Graves disease. With iRepertoire HTBI primers and Arm-PCR of CDR3 regions, TCR beta libraries were built. TCRdb reprocessed the multiplex PCR reads with MiXCR, giving one entry per CDR3 protein. Of approximately 470,000 distinct CDR3 sequences listed, roughly 20% are singletons. The sample's time point: persistent/refractory GD, antithyroid drugs over 5 years with positive TRAb. PBMC-derived RNA was used for the TCR library. The sample here was peripheral blood mononuclear cells (PBMCs), taken when the disease was refractory, from a patient treated with antithyroid drugs. All receptors come from a female donor with Graves disease.

The chain couples TRBV6-1 to TRBJ1-5; D is unresolved. Trimming pared 6 bases from V and 6 bases from J, leaving 15 bases between. The CDR3 covers 14 residues. The germline CDR1 and CDR2 sequences are MNHNS and SASEGT. CDR3 DNA: TGTGCCAGCAGGGGTAGCCCGGGTAGTCAGCCCCAGCATTTT. Translating gives CASRGSPGSQPQHF.

In DNA form, the CDR3 reads TGTGCCAGCAGCTTAGGGCCTCAATCTTCACCCCTCCACTTT. This codes for CASSLGPQSSPLHF. The genes are TRBV7-8 and TRBJ1-6; unclear D gene. CDR3 length equals 14 residues. The germline V gene has CDR1 SGHVS and CDR2 FQNEAQ. V was cut by 1 base and J by 9 bases, with 10 bases left in between. The whole variable domain, remainder taken from reference TRBV7-8 and TRBJ1-6, is GAGVSQSPRYKVAKRGQDVALRCDPISGHVSLFWYQQALGQGPEFLTYFQNEAQLDKSGLPSDRFFAERPEGSVSTLKIQRTQQEDSAVYLCASSLGPQSSPLHFGNGTRLTVT.

V and J are TRBV10-3 and TRBJ2-7; TRBD1 might be the D (5 bases). With 6 bases removed from V and 3 bases from J, the gap between germline ends came to 9 bases. The CDR3 contains 12 residues. Germline CDR1 is ENHRY and CDR2 is SYGVKD. The CDR3 DNA sequence: TGTGCCATCAGCTCGACAGACTACGAGCAGTACTTC. Residues: CAISSTDYEQYF.

The rearrangement joins TRBV28 to TRBJ1-2; possible D gene TRBD1, 6 bases. Trimming stripped 4 bases from V and 7 bases from J, with 19 bases between. The V gene's germline CDR1 is MDHEN and CDR2 SYDVKM. This CDR3 comprises 15 residues. CDR3 nucleotide sequence: TGTGCCAGCAGTTCGCCAGGGGTAGGGGGTGGTGGCTACACCTTC. This sequence encodes CASSSPGVGGGGYTF.

This clonotype occurred many times. One junction end does not reproduce the germline sequence, and a read error may be involved. The rearrangement joins TRBV7-9 to TRBJ2-5; no firm D call. The CDR3 has 13 residues. Germline CDR1 and CDR2: SEHNR and FQNEAQ (reference sequence). CDR3: CASSLGFQETQYF. As DNA, the CDR3 is TGTGCCAGCAGTTTAGGCTTTCAAGAGACCCAGTACTTC.

This clonotype was recorded many times. This rearrangement joins TRBV7-8 to TRBJ2-5; D is possibly TRBD1 (7 bases). This CDR3 contains 14 residues. Germline CDR1 is SGHVS and CDR2 is FQNEAQ. V was clipped by 5 bases and J by 2 bases, with 12 bases between them. In nucleotides, the CDR3 is TGTGCCAGCAGCGCGGGACAGAGGCAAGAGACCCAGTACTTC. This sequence encodes CASSAGQRQETQYF.

A few counts support this clonotype. V usage is TRBV15 and J usage is TRBJ1-2; possible D gene TRBD1, 5 bases. Trimming removed 0 bases at V and 2 bases at J, with 10 bases between. This CDR3 has 15 residues. Germline assignment: CDR1 LNHNV and CDR2 YYDKDF (reference sequence). The CDR3 bases are TGTGCCACCAGCAGAGATCACACAGGCAACTATGGCTACACCTTC. Amino acids: CATSRDHTGNYGYTF. The full variable domain, with the rest looked up from reference TRBV15 and TRBJ1-2, is DAMVIQNPRYQVTQFGKPVTLSCSQTLNHNVMYWYQQKSSQAPKLLFHYYDKDFNNEADTPDNFQSRRPNTSFCFLDIRSPGLGDTAMYLCATSRDHTGNYGYTFGSGTRLTVV.

This clonotype was counted ten times or more. The V and J genes are TRBV25-1 and TRBJ2-5, with 10 bases matching TRBD2. The CDR3 runs 16 residues. Germline CDR1 reads MGHDK; CDR2 reads SYGVNS. Trimming at V came to 6 bases and at J to 0 bases, leaving 7 bases not matched to a gene. The CDR3: CASRGRTSGYQETQYF. The CDR3 coding sequence is TGTGCCAGCAGGGGCAGGACTAGCGGCTACCAAGAGACCCAGTACTTC.

At least ten counts were recorded for this clonotype. The J gene is TRBJ1-2, the V gene TRBV12-3 or TRBV12-4; D gene uncertain. Trimming left V 2 bases short and J 6 bases short, with 13 bases between. CDR3 length: 14 amino acids. DNA for the CDR3: TGTGCCAGCAGTTTAATCCCGGCAGCCGATGGCTACACCTTC. Protein sequence: CASSLIPAADGYTF.

A few counts support this clonotype. This rearrangement joins TRBV4-1 to TRBJ1-2, with D possibly TRBD1 on 5 matching bases. V dropped 0 bases and J dropped 4 bases, with 18 bases sitting between them. The CDR3 runs to 17 residues. Germline CDR1 is MGHRA and CDR2 is YSYEKL. CDR3 in amino acids: CASSQDLFGTFVYGYTF. In nucleotides, the CDR3 is TGCGCCAGCAGCCAAGATCTCTTTGGGACCTTTGTCTATGGCTACACCTTC.

This clonotype was recorded many times. The gene calls are TRBV6-1 and TRBJ2-5, with a possible D match to TRBD1 (7 bases). The length of the CDR3 is 13 residues. V was trimmed by 10 bases and J by 2 bases, leaving 14 bases between them. Germline CDR1 is MNHNS and CDR2 is SASEGT. In nucleotides, the CDR3 is TGTGCCACCCGGGACAGCGGGCAAGAGACCCAGTACTTC. It is translated as CATRDSGQETQYF.

This clonotype was picked up a small number of times. The V and J genes are TRBV2 and TRBJ2-3; D is uncertain. The germline V gene has CDR1 SNHLY and CDR2 FYNNEI. The CDR3 runs 14 residues. Trimming took off 10 bases at V and 0 bases at J, with 14 bases between the two ends. The CDR3 sequence: CATPRVASTDTQYF. In nucleotides, the CDR3 is TGTGCCACCCCTAGGGTAGCTAGCACAGATACGCAGTATTTT. Variable domain in full (rest from reference TRBV2 and TRBJ2-3): EPEVTQTPSHQVTQMGQEVILRCVPISNHLYFYWYRQILGQKVEFLVSFYNNEISEKSEIFDDQFSVERPDGSNFTLKIRSTKLEDSAMYFCATPRVASTDTQYFGPGTRLTVL.

This clonotype came up many times. The CDR3 sequence is CSARVGTRYGYTF. The CDR3 DNA follows: TGCAGTGCTAGAGTAGGGACGCGCTATGGCTACACCTTC. The chain joins TRBV20-1 to TRBJ1-2; a possible D gene is TRBD1 (5 bases). V lost 1 base and J lost 4, with 10 bases in between. Germline CDR1 and CDR2: DFQATT and SNEGSKA (reference sequence). The CDR3 spans 13 residues.

In its sample, this clonotype was seen a few times. The chain employs TRBV19 and TRBJ2-7; D not certain. Between the trimmed V and J ends, which lost 3 bases and 4 bases, there was a span of 16 bases. CDR3 length: 15 amino acids. The germline V gene has CDR1 LNHDA and CDR2 SQIVND (reference sequence). The CDR3 is CASSIKTPNSYEQYF. The CDR3 nucleotides read TGTGCCAGTAGTATTAAGACCCCGAACAGTTACGAGCAGTACTTC.

This clonotype was found once. The gene calls are TRBV6-1 and TRBJ2-7, with D tentatively TRBD1 (6 bases). This CDR3 has 18 residues. The ends were cut back, 6 bases at V and 0 bases at J, with 24 bases in the middle. Germline loops: CDR1 MNHNS, CDR2 SASEGT. This chain's CDR3 is CASSIVSIQQGHSYEQYF. Written as DNA, the CDR3 is TGTGCCAGCAGCATCGTGAGTATACAACAGGGTCACTCCTACGAGCAGTACTTC.

This clonotype was seen at least ten times. This sequence joins TRBV12-3 or TRBV12-4 and TRBJ2-2; D call uncertain. The CDR3 loop spans 13 amino acids. V lost 5 bases and J 6 bases, leaving 10 bases between the germline ends. The CDR3 sequence: CASSPGSAGELFF. Here the CDR3 DNA reads TGTGCCAGCAGTCCCGGATCGGCCGGGGAGCTGTTTTTT.

The V gene is TRBV7-9, the J gene TRBJ2-5, with D perhaps given as TRBD1 or TRBD2 (5 bases each). There are 14 residues in the CDR3. V shed 5 bases and J shed 2 bases, with 12 bases lying between them. The germline V gene encodes CDR1 SEHNR and CDR2 FQNEAQ (reference sequence). The CDR3 region has the DNA TGTGCCAGCAGCCAGTACGGGGCGCAAGAGACCCAGTACTTC. It encodes CASSQYGAQETQYF. Full variable domain (remainder filled in from reference TRBV7-9 and TRBJ2-5): DTGVSQNPRHKITKRGQNVTFRCDPISEHNRLYWYRQTLGQGPEFLTYFQNEAQLEKSRLLSDRFSAERPKGSFSTLEIQRTEQGDSAMYLCASSQYGAQETQYFGPGTRLLVL.

This clonotype has a count of ten or more. This chain links TRBV11-2 with TRBJ2-5; no reliable D call. Trimming stripped 3 bases from V and 0 bases from J, with 5 bases between. Germline values: CDR1 SGHAT, CDR2 FQNNGV. The CDR3 is 13 amino acids. CDR3 region: CASSLPNQETQYF. For the CDR3, the DNA is TGTGCCAGCAGCTTGCCCAACCAAGAGACCCAGTACTTC. Looking up the rest from reference TRBV11-2 and TRBJ2-5 gives the full variable domain: EAGVAQSPRYKIIEKRQSVAFWCNPISGHATLYWYQQILGQGPKLLIQFQNNGVVDDSQLPKDRFSAERLKGVDSTLKIQPAKLEDSAVYLCASSLPNQETQYFGPGTRLLVL.

Comments on this clonotype: This likely traces to a read error, being one base from a far larger clone. The chain carries TRBV7-2 and TRBJ2-7; D is undetermined. The CDR3 loop spans 11 amino acids. Per germline, CDR1 SGHTA and CDR2 FQGNSA. This chain's CDR3 is CASSFTYGQYF. The CDR3 DNA sequence: TGTGCCAGCAGCTTCACCTACGGGCAGTACTTC.

V gene TRBV9 combines with J gene TRBJ1-1; maybe TRBD1 (5 bases). The CDR3 has 14 amino acids. Per the germline V gene, CDR1 is SGDLS and CDR2 is YYNGEE. Trimming left V 2 bases short and J 1 base short, with 9 bases between. Here the CDR3 DNA reads TGTGCCAGCAGCGTCGGACACTCGAACACTGAAGCTTTCTTT. It yields the protein CASSVGHSNTEAFF. The full variable domain, with the rest looked up from reference TRBV9 and TRBJ1-1, is DSGVTQTPKHLITATGQRVTLRCSPRSGDLSVYWYQQSLDQGLQFLIQYYNGEERAKGNILERFSAQQFPDLHSELNLSSLELGDSALYFCASSVGHSNTEAFFGQGTRLTVV.

In its sample, this clonotype was seen many times. The CDR3 is CASSLLSPAGYTF. For the CDR3, the DNA is TGTGCCAGCAGTTTATTGTCCCCGGCTGGCTACACCTTC. The V and J genes are TRBV28 and TRBJ1-2; no clear D. Trimming left V 1 base short and J 7 bases short, with 10 bases between. The CDR3 extends over 13 amino acids. CDR1 is MDHEN, CDR2 SYDVKM, per germline.

This clonotype was counted only a few times. The chain employs TRBV5-1 and TRBJ2-7; 8 nucleotides agree with TRBD1. This CDR3 is built from 18 residues. V trimming: 0 bases; J trimming: 0 bases; junction bases outside the gene matches: 11. Germline V CDR1 and CDR2: SGHRS, YFSETQ. This CDR3 is CASSLVWRTGTHSYEQYF. CDR3 nucleotides: TGCGCCAGCAGCTTGGTGTGGCGGACAGGGACACACTCCTACGAGCAGTACTTC.

V usage is TRBV7-2 and J usage is TRBJ2-5; 15 bases map to TRBD2. With V trimmed by 10 bases and J by 1 base, 7 bases remained unmatched. CDR3 length: 16 amino acids. CDR1 SGHTA and CDR2 FQGNSA come from the germline V gene. The CDR3 loop reads CATRTSGRETQETQYF. The CDR3 bases are TGTGCCACCCGGACTAGCGGGAGGGAGACCCAAGAGACCCAGTACTTC.

This clonotype was picked up many times. The rearrangement joins TRBV27 to TRBJ2-7; the D gene is possibly TRBD2 (5 bases). CDR1 and CDR2 from the germline V gene are MNHEY and SMNVEV (reference sequence). The CDR3 consists of 15 residues. Trimming pared 7 bases from V and 3 bases from J, leaving 19 bases between. The CDR3 spells CASKDLSGIYYEQYF. The CDR3 nucleotides are TGTGCCAGCAAGGATTTGTCCGGGATCTACTACGAGCAGTACTTC.

The CDR3 DNA sequence: TGTGCCACCAGCAGAGATCAGGCCCACATACGGGAGCAGTACTTC. It specifies CATSRDQAHIREQYF. The genes are TRBV15 and TRBJ2-7; D remains ambiguous. Trimming removed 0 bases at V and 7 bases at J, with 16 bases between. The V gene's germline CDR1 is LNHNV and CDR2 YYDKDF (reference sequence). The CDR3 runs 15 residues.

This clonotype was counted at least ten times. J is TRBJ1-4 and V is TRBV2; possibly TRBD1 for D (5 bases). The length of the CDR3 is 16 residues. The V gene's germline CDR1 is SNHLY and CDR2 FYNNEI. Between the trimmed V and J ends, which lost 1 base and 8 bases, there was a span of 17 bases. The CDR3 reads CASSEVARTTREKLFF. The CDR3 DNA is TGTGCCAGCAGTGAAGTAGCTCGGACAACGAGGGAAAAACTGTTTTTT.

This clonotype occurred many times. The chain uses TRBV7-6 and TRBJ1-2; D call uncertain. V lost 6 bases, J lost 6 bases, and 20 bases lay in between. CDR1 is SGHVS, CDR2 FNYEAQ, per germline. The CDR3 extends over 15 amino acids. The CDR3 DNA is TGTGCCAGCAGTCCCCACGGCGGCAGTGCGGATGGCTACACCTTC. Translating it yields CASSPHGGSADGYTF.

In its sample, this clonotype was seen a few times. The rearrangement joins TRBV19 to TRBJ1-1; unclear D gene. Trimming pared 0 bases from V and 1 base from J, leaving 6 bases between. The germline CDR1 and CDR2 sequences are LNHDA and SQIVND (reference sequence). The CDR3 length is 14 residues. The CDR3 reads CASSIDNTNTEAFF. Written as DNA, the CDR3 is TGTGCCAGTAGTATAGATAACACGAACACTGAAGCTTTCTTT.

This sequence joins TRBV9 and TRBJ1-5; perhaps TRBD1 as D (6 bases). Germline V CDR1 and CDR2: SGDLS, YYNGEE. V was shortened by 7 bases and J by 4 bases, with 18 bases between the two germline ends. The CDR3 is 15 residues long. This CDR3 is CASGPTGGRNQPQHF. In DNA, the CDR3 is TGTGCCAGCGGACCGACAGGCGGGAGGAATCAGCCCCAGCATTTT.